The sequence of this TCR beta chain was determined in a study of blood T cell repertoires in COVID-19. Generated by immunoSEQ multiplex PCR, the TCRdb table keeps only in-frame clones and is missing some. This table holds about 380,000 clones, 81% found once. Germline-derived CDR1 and CDR2 are GTSNPN and SVGIG (reference sequence). The trim removed 3 bases at V and 5 bases at J, leaving 4 bases unmatched. This CDR3 is built from 13 residues. This chain uses TRBV30 with TRBJ2-3; 8 nucleotides agree with TRBD1. Source material: peripheral blood. The sequence derives from a human donor with acute or convalescent COVID-19. The donor label of this sample is uncertain. CDR3 region: CAWSRRGRDTQYF. The CDR3 region has the DNA TGTGCCTGGAGCCGCAGGGGGCGAGATACGCAGTATTTT.